The 15 T cell receptor beta chains reported below all come from one sample, sequenced in a study of blood T cell repertoires in COVID-19. Clones were sequenced by immunoSEQ multiplex PCR, and TCRdb holds only the in-frame ones, with some missing. Among under 300,000 clones listed, roughly 90% were seen once. The sample was PBMCs or T cells enriched from blood (not recorded which). All receptors derive from a woman aged 25 to 39 with acute COVID-19.

The chain carries TRBV13 and TRBJ2-3; 13 bases are shared with TRBD2. J gave up 2 bases and V 5 bases, and 7 bases lay outside the gene matches. CDR3 length: 17 residues. Germline V gene sequence: CDR1 PRHDT, CDR2 FYEKMQ (reference sequence). The DNA for the CDR3 is TGTGCCAGCAGCCGGAGGACTAGCGGGGGATACACAGATACGCAGTATTTT. Its translation: CASSRRTSGGYTDTQYF.

As DNA, the CDR3 is TGTGCCAGCAGCACTAGCGGGGGCCGGTACAATGAGCAGTTCTTC. It translates to CASSTSGGRYNEQFF. The chain uses TRBV7-2 and TRBJ2-1; 11 nucleotides agree with TRBD2. The CDR3 runs to 15 residues. Unmatched junction bases numbered 4, after V lost 5 bases and J lost 4 bases. The V gene's germline CDR1 is SGHTA and CDR2 FQGNSA.

This chain uses TRBV30 with TRBJ1-1; 10 bases fit TRBD1. V was clipped by 0 bases and J by 6 bases; unmatched bases: 10. CDR1 and CDR2 from the germline V gene are GTSNPN and SVGIG (reference sequence). This CDR3 has 16 amino acids. This CDR3 is CAWSVSWGQGLPEAFF. In nucleotides, the CDR3 is TGTGCCTGGAGTGTAAGTTGGGGACAGGGGTTACCTGAAGCTTTCTTT.

The chain joins TRBV7-2 to TRBJ1-1; the D is unclear. Germline V gene data show CDR1 as SGHTA and CDR2 as FQGNSA. The CDR3 has 14 amino acids. Deletions cut 2 bases from V and 4 bases from J, with 11 bases between. CDR3 nucleotide sequence: TGTGCCAGCAGCTTAAAAGGGAGAGGCACTGAAGCTTTCTTT. Amino acid sequence: CASSLKGRGTEAFF.

The rearrangement links TRBV7-3 to TRBJ2-7; 8 nucleotides align to TRBD1. Germline CDR1 SGHTA, CDR2 FQGTGA. There are 18 residues in the CDR3. The junction had 19 bases not matched to a gene; V was cut back by 7 bases and J by 2 bases. CDR3 bases: TGTGCCAGCAAGTTATTGGGACAGGCAAGAGGTTGTACCTACGAGCAGTACTTC. Its protein product is CASKLLGQARGCTYEQYF.

This clone appeared a single time. The chain couples TRBV18 to TRBJ1-2, with 7 bases fitting TRBD1. This CDR3 comprises 16 residues. Germline CDR1 reads KGHSH; CDR2 reads LQKENI. V trimming: 1 base; J trimming: 6 bases; junction bases outside the gene matches: 11. CDR3 sequence (DNA): TGTGCCAGCTCACCACGGGTCGAGACAGGGAAAGATGGCTACACCTTC. Protein: CASSPRVETGKDGYTF.

This clone was seen a single time. The rearrangement links TRBV19 to TRBJ2-7; TRBD1 matches at 12 bases. The CDR3 consists of 16 residues. The V gene end was trimmed by 4 bases and the J gene end by 0 bases; junction bases not matched to a gene: 4. Per the germline V gene, CDR1 is LNHDA and CDR2 is SQIVND (reference sequence). CDR3 loop: CASSTGQGARSYEQYF. CDR3 sequence (DNA): TGTGCCAGTAGTACGGGACAGGGGGCCCGCTCCTACGAGCAGTACTTC.

The chain combines TRBV11-1 with TRBJ2-5; D is unclear. With 11 bases removed from V and 1 base from J, the gap between germline ends came to 11 bases. Germline loops: CDR1 SGHAT, CDR2 FQDESV (reference sequence). This CDR3 is built from 12 residues. The chain's CDR3 is CASSRVQETQYF. The CDR3 region has the DNA TGTGCCTCCTCCCGGGTCCAAGAGACCCAGTACTTC.

The chain carries TRBV28 and TRBJ2-2; the match to TRBD1 covers 8 bases. The CDR3 is made up of 17 amino acids. Trimming at V came to 3 bases and at J to 4 bases, leaving 10 bases not matched to a gene. From germline, CDR1 is MDHEN and CDR2 SYDVKM. Written as DNA, the CDR3 is TGTGCCAGCAGTTTTCGCCACAGGGGGAAGGGCACCGGGGAGCTGTTTTTT. It yields the protein CASSFRHRGKGTGELFF.

This chain uses TRBV27 with TRBJ1-5; no definite D call. The CDR3 is 15 amino acids. Germline CDR1 is MNHEY and CDR2 is SMNVEV (reference sequence). Trimming removed 3 bases at V and 0 bases at J, with 9 bases between. The CDR3 DNA reads as TGTGCCAGCAGTTTGACTGGAAATAGCAATCAGCCCCAGCATTTT. Translation gives CASSLTGNSNQPQHF.

The genes are TRBV28 and TRBJ1-1; possible D gene TRBD1, 6 bases. This CDR3 is 15 amino acids long. Germline V gene sequence: CDR1 MDHEN, CDR2 SYDVKM. Trimming removed 4 bases at V and 1 base at J, with 13 bases between. The CDR3 loop reads CASSSTMDRNTEAFF. The CDR3 DNA reads as TGTGCCAGCAGTTCGACGATGGACAGGAACACTGAAGCTTTCTTT.

The CDR3 DNA sequence: TGTGCCAGCAGCCTCTATAGCGGGAGTCTCTCCTACGAGCAGTACTTC. Protein: CASSLYSGSLSYEQYF. The rearrangement uses TRBV6-2 or TRBV6-3 and TRBJ2-7; 9 bases are a match to TRBD2. The germline CDR1 and CDR2 sequences are MNHEY and SVGEGT. This CDR3 has 16 residues. Unmatched junction bases numbered 9, after V lost 6 bases and J lost 0 bases.

The chain is built from TRBV11-2 and TRBJ1-1; D call uncertain. CDR3 size: 13 residues. Germline CDR1 reads SGHAT; CDR2 reads FQNNGV. V was shortened by 1 base and J by 2 bases, with 5 bases between the two germline ends. CDR3 sequence: CASSLARNTEAFF. The CDR3 DNA follows: TGTGCCAGCAGCTTAGCCAGAAACACTGAAGCTTTCTTT.

V gene TRBV25-1 combines with J gene TRBJ1-1; tentatively, D is TRBD1 (5 bases). The CDR3 extends over 13 amino acids. The germline gives CDR1 MGHDK, CDR2 SYGVNS. The ends were cut back, 4 bases at V and 2 bases at J, with 8 bases in the middle. CDR3 nucleotide sequence: TGTGCCAGCAGTGTCCAGGGCAACACTGAAGCTTTCTTT. Encoded protein: CASSVQGNTEAFF.

This chain links TRBV28 with TRBJ2-2; 8 nucleotides match TRBD2. This CDR3 has 16 residues. V gave up 2 bases and J gave up 3 bases; unmatched junction bases: 5. Germline V gene lookup returns CDR1 MDHEN and CDR2 SYDVKM. The CDR3 nucleotides are TGTGCCAGCAGTTTACGCCGCGGGAGGCACACCGGGGAGCTGTTTTTT. Its protein is CASSLRRGRHTGELFF. The whole variable domain, filled in from reference TRBV28 and TRBJ2-2, reads DVKVTQSSRYLVKRTGEKVFLECVQDMDHENMFWYRQDPGLGLRLIYFSYDVKMKEKGDIPEGYSVSREKKERFSLILESASTNQTSMYLCASSLRRGRHTGELFFGEGSRLTVL.